The source of this TCR beta chain is a study of cytomegalovirus exposure and HLA in healthy donors. General study points: Reported results showed that the classifier diagnosed cytomegalovirus status with high specificity and sensitivity. First-cohort TCR clusters tended to co-occur in the roughly 120 validation repertoires, a later analysis found.

Details on this clone: Its antigen is not identified.

Trimming took off 2 bases at V and 7 bases at J, with 14 bases between the two ends. The CDR3 has 15 amino acids. Germline CDR1 and CDR2: MGHRA and YSYEKL. Sequencing was performed with immunoSEQ multiplex PCR; in TCRdb, only in-frame clones are kept and a portion is missing. Counted here are roughly 350,000 clones, approximately 90% occurring once; the ten biggest clones make up around 0.8%. Among the roughly 120 subjects of the validation cohort, separate from the approximately 700-subject first cohort, were the donors. The TCR comes from a woman aged 18-29 years in good health and CMV-seronegative. Sequenced sample: PBMCs. The chain carries TRBV4-1 and TRBJ2-2; the D gene is possibly TRBD2 (6 bases). The CDR3 protein is CASSQLLRGFGELFF. The DNA of the CDR3 is TGCGCCAGCAGCCAACTCCTCCGGGGGTTCGGGGAGCTGTTTTTT.